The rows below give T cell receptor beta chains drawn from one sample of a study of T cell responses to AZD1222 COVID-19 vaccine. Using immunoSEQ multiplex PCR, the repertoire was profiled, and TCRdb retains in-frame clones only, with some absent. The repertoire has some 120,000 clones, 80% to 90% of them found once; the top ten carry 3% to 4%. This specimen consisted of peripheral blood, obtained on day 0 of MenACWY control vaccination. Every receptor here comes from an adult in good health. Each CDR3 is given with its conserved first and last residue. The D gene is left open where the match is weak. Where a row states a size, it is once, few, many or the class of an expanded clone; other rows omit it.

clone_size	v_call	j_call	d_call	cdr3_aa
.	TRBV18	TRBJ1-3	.	CASSLMDPRRDTIYF
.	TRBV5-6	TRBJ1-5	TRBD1	CASKDRGRPHQPQHF
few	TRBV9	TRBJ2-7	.	CASSADQHEQYF
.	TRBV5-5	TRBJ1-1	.	CASSLARTWGTEAFF
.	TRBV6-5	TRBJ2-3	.	CASSFREDTQYF
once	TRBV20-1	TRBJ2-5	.	CSARDRETQYF
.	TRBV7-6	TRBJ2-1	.	CASSLGGHKYNEQFF
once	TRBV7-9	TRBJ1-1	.	CASSRRTENTEAFF
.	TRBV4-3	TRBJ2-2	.	CASSQSQNTGELFF
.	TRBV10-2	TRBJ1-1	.	CASSRQGMTMNTEAFF
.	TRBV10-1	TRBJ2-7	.	CASSPTVHSYEQYF
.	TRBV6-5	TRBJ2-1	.	CASRAGPTGEQFF
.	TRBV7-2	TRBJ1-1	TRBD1	CASSLQGGAEAFF
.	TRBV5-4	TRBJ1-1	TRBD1	CASSFDRDTEAFF
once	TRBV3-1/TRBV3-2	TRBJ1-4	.	CASSQGQEKLFF
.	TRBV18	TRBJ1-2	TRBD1	CASSRGQGEDYGYTF
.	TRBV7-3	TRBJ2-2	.	CASSLNSGNTGELFF
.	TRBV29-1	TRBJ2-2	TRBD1	CSVVPTGFPGELFF
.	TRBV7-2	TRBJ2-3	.	CASSPQPPDTQYF
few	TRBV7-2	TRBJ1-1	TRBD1	CATKTGLNTEAFF
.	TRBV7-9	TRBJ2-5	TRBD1	CASSLGDRGVRETQYF
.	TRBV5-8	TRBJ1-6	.	CASSPGRRGSSYNSPLHF
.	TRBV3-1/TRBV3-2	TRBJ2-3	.	CASRDRGTDTQYF
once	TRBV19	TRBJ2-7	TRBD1	CASSGRGGTGGVGQYF
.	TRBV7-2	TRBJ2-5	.	CASSLGLGIRETQYF
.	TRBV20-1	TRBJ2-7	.	CSASFNGGNYEQYF
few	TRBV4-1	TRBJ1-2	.	CASSHLRSGGDYGYTF
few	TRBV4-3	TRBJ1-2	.	CASSPGRGLNYGYTF
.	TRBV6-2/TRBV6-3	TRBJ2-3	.	CASSSLGLSTDTQYF
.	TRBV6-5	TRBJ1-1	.	CASRSPARRDTEAFF
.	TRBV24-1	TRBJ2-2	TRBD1	CATRGQAHTGELFF
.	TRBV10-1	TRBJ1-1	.	CASRGPNTEAFF
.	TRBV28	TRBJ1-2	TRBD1	CATSGPETGNGYTF
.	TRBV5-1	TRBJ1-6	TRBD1	CASSDRDRARSPLHF
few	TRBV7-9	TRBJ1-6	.	CASSSGGGNSPLHF
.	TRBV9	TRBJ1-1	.	CASTLVEGGTEAFF
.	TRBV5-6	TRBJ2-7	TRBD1	CASSLGQELYEQYF
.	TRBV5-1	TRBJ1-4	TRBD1	CASSRGTGINENLFF
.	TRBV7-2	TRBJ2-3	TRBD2	CASLAGGSTDTQYF
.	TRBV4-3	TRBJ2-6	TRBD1	CASSQGTGGGANVLTF
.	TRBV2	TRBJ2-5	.	CASSVAANQETQYF
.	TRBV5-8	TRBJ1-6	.	CASSLATHYNSPLHF
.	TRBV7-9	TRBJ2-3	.	CASSFMALDTQYF
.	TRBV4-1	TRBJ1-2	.	CASSQGGRGRSGNGYTF
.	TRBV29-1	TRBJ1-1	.	CSAGHGAAEAFF
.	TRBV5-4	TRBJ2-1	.	CASSSRSGDREQFF
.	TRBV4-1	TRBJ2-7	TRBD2	CASSQVFPSAGVYEQYF
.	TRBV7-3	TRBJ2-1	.	CASGLAGPSSYNEQFF
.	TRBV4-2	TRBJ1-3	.	CASSQAHRAGNTIYF
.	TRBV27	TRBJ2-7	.	CASSPAYEQYF
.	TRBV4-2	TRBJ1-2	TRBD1	CASSGVPKQGARGYTF
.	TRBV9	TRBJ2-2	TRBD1	CASSRGQGNQAGELFF
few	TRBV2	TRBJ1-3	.	CASSRETGNTIYF
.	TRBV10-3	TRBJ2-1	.	CAISSDSNEQFF
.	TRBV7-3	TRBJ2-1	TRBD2	CASSPAGGYNEQFF
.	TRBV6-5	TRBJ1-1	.	CASLKDTYTEAFF
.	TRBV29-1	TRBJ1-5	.	CSVEETGGNQPQHF
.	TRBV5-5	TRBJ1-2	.	CASSPGRQANYGYTF
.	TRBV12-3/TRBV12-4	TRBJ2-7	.	CASSLDREGEQYF
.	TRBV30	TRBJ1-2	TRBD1	CAWSLGQANYGYTF